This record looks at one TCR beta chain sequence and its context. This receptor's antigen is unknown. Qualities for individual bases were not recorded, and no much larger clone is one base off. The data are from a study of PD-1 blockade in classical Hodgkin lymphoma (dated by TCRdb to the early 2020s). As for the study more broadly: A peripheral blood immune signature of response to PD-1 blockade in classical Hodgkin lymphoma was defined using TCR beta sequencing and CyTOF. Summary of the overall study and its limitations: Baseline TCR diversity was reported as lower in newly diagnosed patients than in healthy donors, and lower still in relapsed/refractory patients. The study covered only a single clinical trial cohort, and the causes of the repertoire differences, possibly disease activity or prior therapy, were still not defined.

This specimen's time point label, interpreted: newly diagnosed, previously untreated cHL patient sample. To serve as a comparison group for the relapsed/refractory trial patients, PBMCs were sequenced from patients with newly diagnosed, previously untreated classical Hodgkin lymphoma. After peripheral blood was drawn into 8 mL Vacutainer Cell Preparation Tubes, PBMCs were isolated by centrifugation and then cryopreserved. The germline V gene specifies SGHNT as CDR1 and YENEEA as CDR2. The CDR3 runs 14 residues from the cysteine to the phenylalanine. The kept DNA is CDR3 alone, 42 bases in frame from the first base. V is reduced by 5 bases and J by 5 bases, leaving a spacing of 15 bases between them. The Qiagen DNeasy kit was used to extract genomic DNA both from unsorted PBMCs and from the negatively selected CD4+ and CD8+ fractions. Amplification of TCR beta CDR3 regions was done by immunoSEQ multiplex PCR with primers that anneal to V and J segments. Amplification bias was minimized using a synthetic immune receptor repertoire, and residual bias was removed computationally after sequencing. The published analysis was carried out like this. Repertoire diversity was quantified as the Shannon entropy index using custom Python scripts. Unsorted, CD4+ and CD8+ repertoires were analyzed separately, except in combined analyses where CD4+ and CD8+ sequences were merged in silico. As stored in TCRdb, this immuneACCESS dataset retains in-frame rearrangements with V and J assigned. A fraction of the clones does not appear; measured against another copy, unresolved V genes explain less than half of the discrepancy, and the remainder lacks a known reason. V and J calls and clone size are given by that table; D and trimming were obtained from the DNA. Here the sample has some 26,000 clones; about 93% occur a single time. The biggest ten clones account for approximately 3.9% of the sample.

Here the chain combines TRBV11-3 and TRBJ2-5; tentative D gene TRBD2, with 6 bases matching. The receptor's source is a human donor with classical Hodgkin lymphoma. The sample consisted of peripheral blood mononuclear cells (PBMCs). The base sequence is TGTGCCAGCAGCAGAGTCGGGGAGGTGGAGACCCAGTACTTC. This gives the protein CASSRVGEVETQYF.